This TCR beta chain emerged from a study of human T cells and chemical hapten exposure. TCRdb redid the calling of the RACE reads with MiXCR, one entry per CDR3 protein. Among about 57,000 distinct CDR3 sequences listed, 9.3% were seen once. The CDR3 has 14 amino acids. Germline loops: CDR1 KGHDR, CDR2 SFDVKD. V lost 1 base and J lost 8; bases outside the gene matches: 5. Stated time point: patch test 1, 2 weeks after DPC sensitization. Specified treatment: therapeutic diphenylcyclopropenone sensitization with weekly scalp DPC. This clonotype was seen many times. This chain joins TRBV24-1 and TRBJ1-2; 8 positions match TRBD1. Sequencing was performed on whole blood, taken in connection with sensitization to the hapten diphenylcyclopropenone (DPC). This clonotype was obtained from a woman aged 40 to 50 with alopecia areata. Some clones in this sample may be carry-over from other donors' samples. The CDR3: CATSDFTGGQGYTF. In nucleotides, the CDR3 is TGTGCCACCAGTGATTTTACAGGGGGACAGGGCTACACCTTC.